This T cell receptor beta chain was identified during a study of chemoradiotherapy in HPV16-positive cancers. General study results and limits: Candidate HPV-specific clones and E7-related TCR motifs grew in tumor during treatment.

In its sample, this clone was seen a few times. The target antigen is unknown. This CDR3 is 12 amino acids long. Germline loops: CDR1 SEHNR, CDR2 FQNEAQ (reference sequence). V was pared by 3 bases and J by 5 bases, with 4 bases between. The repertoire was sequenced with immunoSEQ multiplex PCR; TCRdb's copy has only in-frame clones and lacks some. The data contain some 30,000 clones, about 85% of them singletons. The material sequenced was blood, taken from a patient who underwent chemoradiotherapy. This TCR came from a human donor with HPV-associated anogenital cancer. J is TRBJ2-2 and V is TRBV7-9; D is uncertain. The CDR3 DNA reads TGTGCCAGCAGCTTGGCTACCGGGGAGCTGTTTTTT. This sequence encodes CASSLATGELFF.